This entry lists 28 T cell receptor beta chains sequenced from one sample in a study of blood T cell repertoires in COVID-19. The method was immunoSEQ multiplex PCR; TCRdb's version includes in-frame clones alone and lacks a portion of them. The data contain about 250,000 clones, around 85% of them seen just once; the ten biggest clones take up about 0.9%. The source material was peripheral blood. Source of these receptors: a human donor with COVID-19, enrolled during active disease. The donor label of this sample is uncertain.

The J gene is TRBJ1-1, the V gene TRBV30; possibly TRBD1 for D (6 bases). V was pared by 7 bases and J by 6 bases, with 30 bases between. The CDR3 length is 17 residues. Looked up from germline, CDR1 is GTSNPN and CDR2 is SVGIG (reference sequence). This chain's CDR3 is CASSRQVPGRGKAEAFF. The CDR3 nucleotides read TGTGCCTCTTCCCGACAGGTCCCAGGACGAGGTAAGGCTGAAGCTTTCTTT.

V gene TRBV5-1 combines with J gene TRBJ1-2, with 8 nucleotides matching TRBD1. The trim removed 3 bases at V and 7 bases at J, leaving 5 bases unmatched. This CDR3 is built from 13 residues. Germline V CDR1 and CDR2: SGHRS, YFSETQ. Here the CDR3 reads CASSSGQGTGYTF. In nucleotides, the CDR3 is TGCGCCAGCAGCTCCGGACAGGGTACTGGCTACACCTTC.

The V gene is TRBV19, the J gene TRBJ1-4, with 7 nucleotides matching TRBD1. Germline CDR1 is LNHDA and CDR2 is SQIVND (reference sequence). There are 16 residues in the CDR3. With 5 bases clipped from V and 0 bases from J, the junction kept 6 bases outside the gene matches. As DNA, the CDR3 is TGTGCCAGTAGTTATGAAGGGGGCGCAACTAATGAAAAACTGTTTTTT. It yields the protein CASSYEGGATNEKLFF.

This chain connects TRBV7-9 to TRBJ1-2; 10 nucleotides line up with TRBD1. The junction had 18 bases not matched to a gene; V was cut back by 4 bases and J by 4 bases. This CDR3 is 19 amino acids long. Germline assignment: CDR1 SEHNR and CDR2 FQNEAQ (reference sequence). The CDR3 loop is CASSSKPFITTGGGYGYTF. The CDR3 region has the DNA TGTGCCAGCAGCTCTAAGCCTTTCATAACGACAGGGGGCGGCTATGGCTACACCTTC.

This chain joins TRBV7-9 and TRBJ1-4, with 7 bases identical to TRBD1. The CDR3 has 12 amino acids. V was pared by 5 bases and J by 7 bases, with 1 base of the junction left unmatched. CDR1 and CDR2 (germline): SEHNR, FQNEAQ (reference sequence). CDR3 coding DNA: TGTGCCAGCAGCCGGGACAGTGAAAAACTGTTTTTT. Its translation is CASSRDSEKLFF. Full variable domain (missing parts from reference TRBV7-9 and TRBJ1-4): DTGVSQNPRHKITKRGQNVTFRCDPISEHNRLYWYRQTLGQGPEFLTYFQNEAQLEKSRLLSDRFSAERPKGSFSTLEIQRTEQGDSAMYLCASSRDSEKLFFGSGTQLSVL.

The chain links TRBV30 to TRBJ2-7, with 11 bases identical to TRBD2. Germline assignment: CDR1 GTSNPN and CDR2 SVGIG (reference sequence). The V segment lost 0 bases and the J segment 9 bases; nucleotides outside the gene matches: 16. There are 17 residues in the CDR3. CDR3 DNA sequence: TGTGCCTGGAGTGTACGATATGGGACTAGCGGAGTCTCGGGGCAGTACTTC. It encodes CAWSVRYGTSGVSGQYF.

This clone was found once. The V and J genes are TRBV6-2 or TRBV6-3 and TRBJ2-1, with D maybe TRBD2 (5 bases). The CDR3 is made up of 20 amino acids. Germline V gene lookup returns CDR1 MNHEY and CDR2 SVGEGT. Trimming stripped 0 bases from V and 0 bases from J, with 21 bases between. The CDR3 DNA reads as TGTGCCAGCAGTTACTCAGTTGGGGTAAAGCGGTCCAACTCCTACAATGAGCAGTTCTTC. It specifies CASSYSVGVKRSNSYNEQFF.

V gene TRBV5-4 combines with J gene TRBJ2-3; possible D gene TRBD2, 6 bases. The germline V gene has CDR1 SGHNT and CDR2 YYREEE (reference sequence). This CDR3 is built from 16 residues. Trimming took 3 bases from V and 0 from J, leaving 14 bases between them. The DNA of the CDR3 is TGTGCCAGCAGCTGGGATAGCGGTATTAGCACAGATACGCAGTATTTT. Encoded protein: CASSWDSGISTDTQYF. Full variable domain (rest looked up from reference TRBV5-4 and TRBJ2-3): ETGVTQSPTHLIKTRGQQVTLRCSSQSGHNTVSWYQQALGQGPQFIFQYYREEENGRGNFPPRFSGLQFPNYSSELNVNALELDDSALYLCASSWDSGISTDTQYFGPGTRLTVL.

V usage is TRBV28 and J usage is TRBJ1-1; 12 bases fit TRBD1. J was trimmed by 0 bases and V by 5 bases; bases with no gene match: 7. Germline-derived CDR1 and CDR2 are MDHEN and SYDVKM. The CDR3 has 17 amino acids. The CDR3 loop is CASSPPGQGAMNTEAFF. The CDR3 nucleotides read TGTGCCAGCAGTCCCCCGGGACAGGGGGCCATGAACACTGAAGCTTTCTTT.

This clone was found a few times. The chain couples TRBV4-1 to TRBJ2-1; 14 bases fit TRBD2. V gave up 6 bases and J gave up 9 bases; unmatched junction bases: 4. CDR3 length: 14 amino acids. CDR1 MGHRA and CDR2 YSYEKL come from the germline V gene. The CDR3 spells CASSRGTSGSEQFF. The CDR3 bases are TGCGCCAGCAGTCGGGGGACTAGCGGGAGTGAGCAGTTCTTC.

The chain recombines TRBV12-3 or TRBV12-4 with TRBJ2-1, with D possibly matching TRBD1 (6 bases). The V and J ends lost 7 bases and 6 bases respectively, with 13 bases between them. CDR3 length: 13 amino acids. The CDR3 spells CASMLQGSNEQFF. The DNA for the CDR3 is TGTGCCAGCATGTTACAGGGTTCCAATGAGCAGTTCTTC.

The J gene is TRBJ1-5, the V gene TRBV12-5, with D perhaps TRBD1 (6 bases). Germline V gives CDR1 LGHNT, CDR2 FRNRAP. This CDR3 region has 17 residues. The V gene lost 1 base and the J gene lost 6 bases, with 19 bases spanning the gap. This chain's CDR3 is CASGLALGGARGQPQHF. CDR3 coding DNA: TGTGCTAGTGGTTTGGCACTAGGGGGGGCCCGAGGTCAGCCCCAGCATTTT.

The chain carries TRBV7-2 and TRBJ1-1; 8 nucleotides agree with TRBD1. Germline V gives CDR1 SGHTA, CDR2 FQGNSA. With 3 bases clipped from V and 2 bases from J, the junction kept 2 bases outside the gene matches. This CDR3 is 14 amino acids long. In nucleotides, the CDR3 is TGTGCCAGCAGCTTCGGGACAGGAAACACTGAAGCTTTCTTT. It translates to CASSFGTGNTEAFF.

J is TRBJ2-3 and V is TRBV2; maybe TRBD2 (5 bases). Germline loops: CDR1 SNHLY, CDR2 FYNNEI. CDR3 length equals 12 residues. V lost 7 bases to trimming and J lost 5 bases, with 10 bases between them. The CDR3 DNA reads TGTGCCAGCACGGGATCCGGAGATACGCAGTATTTT. It encodes CASTGSGDTQYF. Filled out from reference TRBV2 and TRBJ2-3, the complete variable domain reads EPEVTQTPSHQVTQMGQEVILRCVPISNHLYFYWYRQILGQKVEFLVSFYNNEISEKSEIFDDQFSVERPDGSNFTLKIRSTKLEDSAMYFCASTGSGDTQYFGPGTRLTVL.

This rearrangement joins TRBV2 to TRBJ1-1; TRBD1 matches 7 bases. The length of the CDR3 is 15 residues. Trimming cost V 7 bases and J 8 bases; bases outside gene matches: 16. Germline-derived CDR1 and CDR2 are SNHLY and FYNNEI. In DNA, the CDR3 is TGTGCCAGCACTGTCCGAAGGGGACAGTCAAGCGAAGCTTTCTTT. Its translation: CASTVRRGQSSEAFF. The full variable domain, with the rest looked up from reference TRBV2 and TRBJ1-1, is EPEVTQTPSHQVTQMGQEVILRCVPISNHLYFYWYRQILGQKVEFLVSFYNNEISEKSEIFDDQFSVERPDGSNFTLKIRSTKLEDSAMYFCASTVRRGQSSEAFFGQGTRLTVV.

The chain carries TRBV19 and TRBJ2-3, with TRBD2 identical over 11 bases. The V segment lost 6 bases and the J segment 3 bases; nucleotides outside the gene matches: 11. The CDR3 runs to 17 residues. The V gene's germline CDR1 is LNHDA and CDR2 SQIVND (reference sequence). The CDR3 DNA is TGTGCCAGTAGCCCTCCCCTAGCGGGAGGCGCGACAGATACGCAGTATTTT. Its translation is CASSPPLAGGATDTQYF.

The rearrangement joins TRBV2 to TRBJ1-2; D unresolved. V was clipped by 2 bases and J by 2 bases, with 15 bases between them. This CDR3 has 16 amino acids. From germline, CDR1 is SNHLY and CDR2 FYNNEI. CDR3 loop: CASSETASRANYGYTF. The CDR3 region has the DNA TGTGCCAGCAGTGAAACCGCCTCGAGGGCAAACTATGGCTACACCTTC.

This sequence joins TRBV15 and TRBJ2-5; D unresolved. There are 15 residues in the CDR3. Germline CDR1 and CDR2: LNHNV and YYDKDF (reference sequence). The ends were cut back, 0 bases at V and 2 bases at J, with 10 bases in the middle. CDR3 nucleotides: TGTGCCACCAGCAGAGAGCACAGTAATCAAGAGACCCAGTACTTC. Its protein product is CATSREHSNQETQYF.

This clone was counted once. The gene calls are TRBV5-4 and TRBJ1-2, with D possibly TRBD1 on 5 matching bases. The CDR3 extends over 15 amino acids. Germline-derived CDR1 and CDR2 are SGHNT and YYREEE (reference sequence). The germline V and J ends were trimmed by 4 bases and 2 bases, with 15 bases remaining between them. For the CDR3, the DNA is TGTGCCAGCAGCGATCAGACAGTTCCCAACTATGGCTACACCTTC. Residues: CASSDQTVPNYGYTF.

The chain joins TRBV28 to TRBJ2-1, with 7 nucleotides matching TRBD1. CDR1 and CDR2 (germline): MDHEN, SYDVKM. Trimming took 6 bases from V and 0 from J; bases not matched to a gene: 11. There are 17 residues in the CDR3. The CDR3 loop is CASSLSGGISSYNEQFF. The CDR3 coding sequence is TGTGCCAGCAGCCTGTCAGGGGGTATTAGCTCCTACAATGAGCAGTTCTTC.

The chain joins TRBV10-3 to TRBJ1-5; the match to TRBD1 covers 10 bases. The CDR3 is made up of 16 amino acids. Germline CDR1 and CDR2: ENHRY and SYGVKD. The V segment lost 6 bases and the J segment 5 bases; nucleotides outside the gene matches: 10. In DNA, the CDR3 is TGTGCCATCAGATCGGCAGACAGGGGGCAAGATCAGCCCCAGCATTTT. Its protein product is CAIRSADRGQDQPQHF.

The V and J genes are TRBV28 and TRBJ2-4; TRBD2 aligns across 14 bases. Germline CDR1 MDHEN, CDR2 SYDVKM. CDR3 length: 18 residues. The junction had 8 bases not matched to a gene; V was cut back by 6 bases and J by 1 base. This chain's CDR3 is CASSFGTSGSAAKNIQYF. As DNA, the CDR3 is TGTGCCAGCAGCTTCGGGACTAGCGGGAGCGCGGCCAAAAACATTCAGTACTTC.

This clone was counted a single time. The chain combines TRBV19 with TRBJ1-1; perhaps TRBD1 as D (6 bases). V dropped 4 bases and J dropped 0 bases, with 15 bases sitting between them. The CDR3 has 16 residues. CDR1 LNHDA and CDR2 SQIVND come from the germline V gene (reference sequence). The CDR3 protein is CASSTPPGAVNTEAFF. The CDR3 nucleotides read TGTGCCAGTAGTACCCCCCCAGGGGCGGTGAACACTGAAGCTTTCTTT.

As regards this clone: An end of the junction does not agree with germline; a read error may underlie this. This chain links TRBV5-6 with TRBJ1-2, with TRBD1 identical over 7 bases. CDR3 size: 13 residues. Germline V gene sequence: CDR1 SGHDT, CDR2 YYEEEE. CDR3 nucleotides: TGTGCCAGCAGCTCCTCCGGGACAGTCGGGAAATTCTTC. This encodes CASSSSGTVGKFF.

The V gene is TRBV5-5, the J gene TRBJ2-1; 10 bases are a match to TRBD2. After removal of 10 bases from V and 4 bases from J, the junction contained 8 bases not matched to a gene. The CDR3 sequence is 14 residues long. Germline CDR1 SGHKS, CDR2 YYEKEE (reference sequence). The CDR3 here is CAVGRTSGYNEQFF. The CDR3 DNA is TGTGCCGTGGGTAGGACTAGCGGATACAATGAGCAGTTCTTC. The whole variable domain, remainder taken from reference TRBV5-5 and TRBJ2-1, is DAGVTQSPTHLIKTRGQQVTLRCSPISGHKSVSWYQQVLGQGPQFIFQYYEKEERGRGNFPDRFSARQFPNYSSELNVNALLLGDSALYLCAVGRTSGYNEQFFGPGTRLTVL.

The chain carries TRBV7-2 and TRBJ1-3; D is undetermined. This CDR3 has 16 amino acids. Germline values: CDR1 SGHTA, CDR2 FQGNSA. The V end lost 5 bases, the J end lost 0 bases, and 14 bases lay between the germline ends. Here the CDR3 reads CASSPTPGSSGNTIYF. As DNA, the CDR3 is TGTGCCAGCAGCCCCACCCCGGGAAGCTCTGGAAACACCATATATTTT.

The chain is built from TRBV7-9 and TRBJ1-3, with D perhaps TRBD1 (5 bases). Germline CDR1 and CDR2: SEHNR and FQNEAQ (reference sequence). This CDR3 has 15 amino acids. Between the trimmed V and J ends, which lost 2 bases and 0 bases, there was a span of 8 bases. DNA for the CDR3: TGTGCCAGCAGCTTATGGACAAGCTCTGGAAACACCATATATTTT. Translating it yields CASSLWTSSGNTIYF. Using reference TRBV7-9 and TRBJ1-3 for the parts outside the CDR3, the full variable domain is DTGVSQNPRHKITKRGQNVTFRCDPISEHNRLYWYRQTLGQGPEFLTYFQNEAQLEKSRLLSDRFSAERPKGSFSTLEIQRTEQGDSAMYLCASSLWTSSGNTIYFGEGSWLTVV.

The chain has TRBV2 and TRBJ2-1; 10 bases line up with TRBD2. J was trimmed by 0 bases and V by 5 bases; bases with no gene match: 4. Per the germline V gene, CDR1 is SNHLY and CDR2 is FYNNEI. CDR3 length equals 16 residues. CDR3 protein: CASSQTSGYSYNEQFF. Here the CDR3 DNA reads TGTGCCAGCAGTCAGACTAGCGGGTACTCCTACAATGAGCAGTTCTTC.